This TCR beta chain was recorded in a study of cytomegalovirus exposure and HLA in healthy donors (dated by TCRdb to 2017 to 2019). Broadly, across the study: An earlier analysis of several hundred of the donors reported about 250 Gb of sequence data and about 100 million unique TCR beta sequences from approximately 180 million T cells. In the later analysis, no new phenotypic data were used to find candidate immune exposures; instead, reliance was placed on TCR beta sequences and their occurrence across donors. Among some 410 genotyped donors of the cohort, an average of roughly 230,000 unique TCR beta nucleotide sequences was sequenced per donor, of which roughly 17% were non-productive. All discovery cohort repertoires had been generated on a single sequencing platform. High-throughput TCR immunosequencing, statistical association of individual TCRs with disease status, and machine learning were combined to predict cytomegalovirus infection status. Four or five DR-DQ haplotypes were treated as single units for association and clustering because of strong linkage in the cohort. An earlier analysis of nearly 600 of the donors applied high-throughput TCR beta sequencing to assess whether each TCR beta V gene segment acted as functional or pseudogenic. A later analysis re-examined previously published TCR beta repertoires from more than 600 donors and added high-resolution HLA genotyping to investigate patterns of TCR occurrence. HLA typing included class I and class II loci at four-digit resolution. A later genetic analysis took genome-wide SNP genotypes for about 65% of the 666 donors and used that subset as a discovery cohort. Using immunosequencing, the study profiled T cell repertoires from 500 to 800 subjects and related those repertoires to cytomegalovirus serostatus. An early release that covered fewer than 750 HLA-typed donors contained approximately 300 gigabases of sequencing data and tens of millions of unique TCR sequences. Donor age, sex, ethnicity and CMV serostatus were compiled together with the repertoire data. Typing coverage differed by locus: A, B, C, DRB1 and DQB1 were typed in about 620-630 donors, DQA1 in about 500, DPA1 in some 600, and DPB1 in just under 490. The study aimed to test whether signatures of past pathogen exposure could be identified by cataloging public T cell receptors. Besides the first cohort of some 670 subjects, a separate validation cohort made up of over a hundred different subjects was used. Among the roughly 430 genotyped donors, about 85% belonged to the genetic ancestry cluster associated with self-reported Caucasian donors.

As regards this clone: Its recognized antigen is unknown. The record has no base qualities; no much larger clone is one base away.

Libraries were built with the immunoSEQ multiplex PCR assay. The multiplex PCR relied on a mix of 60 forward primers for TCR Vbeta segments and 13 reverse primers for TCR Jbeta segments. A multiplex PCR assay on genomic DNA amplified the CDR3 region of rearranged TCR beta genes. Amplified TCR beta libraries were sequenced as 87-base-pair reads on the Illumina HiSeq System. Per the authors' processing: Across the roughly 640 repertoires, a later analysis counted 60 million to 90 million unique TCR beta chains, approximately 12 million of which were shared by at least two donors. A nearest-neighbor algorithm error-corrected the raw reads and collapsed the reads into unique sequences, merging closely related sequences to remove PCR and sequencing errors. To assign V, D and J gene segments, CDR3 sequences were aligned to IMGT reference sequences. For a sequence to be retained, at least a six-nucleotide match to both a V gene segment and a J gene segment was required. Rearrangements were classified as productive when the CDR3 lacked stop codons and remained in frame with V and J, and all other rearrangements were classified as non-productive. Following IMGT convention, CDR3 was defined as the stretch from the second conserved V-encoded cysteine up to the conserved J-encoded phenylalanine. The earlier analysis of about 530 of the donors excluded any sequence lacking an unambiguous match to a single V gene segment. An earlier analysis of some 500 of the donors classified V segments as functional when productive rearrangements were above 56.7% and as segregating when the standard deviation between donors was above 5%. A statistical classification framework was developed to diagnose cytomegalovirus status using the catalog of TCR beta chain sequences. In a later analysis, TCR nucleotide sequences were compared against IMGT/GENE-DB human TR gene sequences so that V and J genes could be assigned. In a later analysis, CDR3 sequences and most-parsimonious VDJ recombination scenarios were assigned using the TCRdist pipeline. A later analysis defined each TCR beta chain by its CDR3 amino acid sequence plus V-gene family, and excluded reads lacking a unique V-gene family. A later analysis removed nearly 600 highly shared, low-generation-probability nucleotide sequences to deal with suspected cross-contamination and a sequencing artifact. A later analysis calculated a clonal expansion index for each public chain from normalized within-repertoire ranks of inferred template counts. Generation probabilities in a later analysis came from a VDJ recombination model fitted to out-of-frame rearrangements, and those results were checked against IGoR. In a later analysis, TCR-TCR, TCR-HLA and TCR-CMV co-occurrence was scored with hypergeometric tests, and a repertoire-size bias correction was applied to TCR pairs. In a later analysis, false discovery rates were estimated by permuting HLA or CMV assignments 20 times. A later analysis grouped co-occurring TCRs with DBSCAN, adding TCRdist sequence similarity when clustering within HLA-allele-positive subsets. Co-occurrence clustering excluded repertoires with fewer than 30,000 or more than 120,000 public chains, plus five with anomalous nucleotide sharing. TCRdb's version of the immuneACCESS table is confined to in-frame rearrangements and falls short of the full clone set. An unresolved V gene accounts for under half of the shortfall where checked; the remainder is of unknown origin. For V, J and clone size, that table is used; D and trimming come from the DNA. This sample comprises about 300,000 clones, 70% to 90% of them detected only once. Of the sample, less than 4% falls within the top ten clones.

The V and J ends are trimmed by 4 bases and 6 bases, leaving 17 bases between them. The CDR3 holds 14 amino acids from the cysteine to the phenylalanine. Here the CDR3 DNA is all that survives: 42 bases in frame from base 1. The germline V gene supplies CDR1 SGHRS and CDR2 YFSETQ. Study-wide findings and limitations: A few of the identified cytomegalovirus-associated TCR beta chains were confirmed in vitro to be specific for cytomegalovirus antigens. A cluster of highly shared sequence variants was judged likely to be a technical artifact of the sequencing pipeline. Some IMGT-functional V segments, including TRBV6-2 and TRBV6-3, could not be told apart with the 87-base-pair reads, so those segments were excluded. The authors suggested that the approach could potentially be generalized to other disease states and immunological phenotypes. Because HLA typing was unavailable for some donors at each locus, only the typed subset was used in association tests. Linkage disequilibrium might explain the correlated functional status among segregating V segments, but an unknown experimental factor could not be ruled out. A later analysis found that HLA-associated TCR beta chains were more clonally expanded and had lower generation probabilities than equally common non-associated chains. For the cohort, immune exposure information was limited to CMV serostatus. According to a later analysis, TCR association rates differed among HLA loci, with DRB1 alleles showing the most associated TCRs and HLA-C alleles showing the fewest. Because counts were too low, 15 to 20 rarely observed V segments, including chromosome 9 orphons, were left out of the earlier analysis of approximately 580 of the donors. In an earlier analysis of approximately 590 of the donors, most TCR beta V segments were observed in productive rearrangements about 87% or about 30% of the time, broadly matching IMGT annotations. According to a later analysis, parvovirus B19, influenza, CMV and Epstein-Barr virus appeared linked to several top co-occurrence clusters. According to a later analysis, most CMV-associated TCR beta chains appeared to be HLA-restricted, and the HLA associations seemed to be driven largely by CMV exposure. A later genetic analysis reported fewer N-insertions in productive TCRs among donors in an Asian-associated ancestry cluster than the roughly 700-donor mean. The classifier was reported to diagnose cytomegalovirus status with high specificity and sensitivity in both the original cohort and the validation cohort. A further reported finding was that TCR beta sequences accurately predicted the HLA-A and HLA-B alleles for most subjects in the first cohort. Presence/absence analyses assumed roughly uniform sequencing depth across donors, an assumption that may not hold. A later analysis associated about 17,000 TCR beta sequences with specific HLA alleles at a false discovery rate of 0.05. In this cohort, only TCR beta chains were sequenced, and detectable features were limited by the absence of alpha or paired-chain data. Most TCR sequences were seen in very few donors, while some public TCRs were found in many individuals. A total of around 150 TCR beta chains were listed by the study as associated with cytomegalovirus. Strong co-occurrence of HLA alleles, especially DR and DQ, made assigning TCR associations to individual alleles difficult. V-gene and J-gene trimming of TCR beta chains was associated with a missense DCLRE1C variant in a later genetic analysis, and the association was replicated in an independent cohort.

In total, approximately 690 healthy bone marrow donors made up the cohort. All cohort members were sampled while nominally healthy, although unrecorded immune exposures were likely present. The donor tested CMV seropositive and was one of the 289 seropositive cohort members. A peripheral blood sample was collected from each donor, and TCR beta sequencing was performed on peripheral blood mononuclear cells. Genomic DNA was extracted from the blood cell samples with the Qiagen DNeasy Blood Extraction Kit. Sequencing used PBMCs. The sequence came from a man in his forties in good health and CMV-seropositive. Here the chain combines TRBV5-1 and TRBJ2-7; possibly the D gene is TRBD2, per 5 matching bases. In nucleotides, the sequence is TGCGCCAGCAGCGAGGGCGGCGGATCCGGCGAGCAGTACTTC. Its translation reads: CASSEGGGSGEQYF.